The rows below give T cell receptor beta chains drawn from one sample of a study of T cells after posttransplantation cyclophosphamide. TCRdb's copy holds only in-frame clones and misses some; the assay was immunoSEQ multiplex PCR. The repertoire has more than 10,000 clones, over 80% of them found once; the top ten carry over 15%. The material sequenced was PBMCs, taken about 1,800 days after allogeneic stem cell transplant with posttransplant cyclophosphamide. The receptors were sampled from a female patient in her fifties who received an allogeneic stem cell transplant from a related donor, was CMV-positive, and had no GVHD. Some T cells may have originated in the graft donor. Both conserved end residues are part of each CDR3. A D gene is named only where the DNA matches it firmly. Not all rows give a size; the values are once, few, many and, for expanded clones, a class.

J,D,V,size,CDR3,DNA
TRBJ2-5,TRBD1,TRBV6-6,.,CASSPPDRGKTQYF,TGTGCCAGCAGTCCCCCGGACAGGGGAAAGACCCAGTACTTC
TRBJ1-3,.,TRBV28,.,CASSPTTGSSGNTIYF,TGTGCCAGCAGTCCTACCACAGGGAGCTCTGGAAACACCATATATTTT
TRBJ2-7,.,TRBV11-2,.,CASSLVRHTYEQYF,TGTGCCAGCAGCTTAGTCCGCCACACCTACGAGCAGTACTTC
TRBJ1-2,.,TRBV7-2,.,CASSLDIAVRVRDYGYTF,TGTGCCAGCAGCTTAGACATAGCGGTCAGGGTTCGTGACTATGGCTACACCTTC
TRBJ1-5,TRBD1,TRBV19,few,CASSTGNGQGWDQPQHF,TGTGCCAGTAGTACCGGAAACGGACAGGGCTGGGATCAGCCCCAGCATTTT
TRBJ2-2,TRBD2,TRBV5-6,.,CASSFKWGGRSNTGELFF,TGTGCCAGCAGCTTCAAGTGGGGGGGTCGAAGTAACACCGGGGAGCTGTTTTTT
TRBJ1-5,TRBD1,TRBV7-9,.,CASSLGETGGRNQPQHF,TGTGCCAGCAGCTTAGGCGAAACAGGGGGCCGCAATCAGCCCCAGCATTTT
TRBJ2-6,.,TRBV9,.,CASSVEVGGRGANVLTF,TGTGCCAGCAGCGTAGAGGTGGGGGGAAGAGGGGCCAACGTCCTGACTTTC
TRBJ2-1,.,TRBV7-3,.,CASSLLGATDQFF,TGTGCCAGCAGCTTATTAGGGGCTACGGATCAGTTCTTC
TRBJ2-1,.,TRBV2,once,CASSEGGPYNEQFF,TGTGCCAGCAGTGAAGGGGGCCCCTACAATGAGCAGTTCTTC
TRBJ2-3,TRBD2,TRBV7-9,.,CASSYPSGGSADTQYF,TGTGCCAGCAGCTACCCCAGCGGGGGTAGCGCAGATACGCAGTATTTT
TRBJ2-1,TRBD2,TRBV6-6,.,CASKDFSGRVHEQFF,TGTGCCAGCAAAGATTTTAGCGGGAGAGTTCATGAGCAGTTCTTC
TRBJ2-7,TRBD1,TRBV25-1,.,CASSRLGTGYEQYF,TGTGCCAGCAGTCGATTGGGGACAGGGTATGAGCAGTACTTC
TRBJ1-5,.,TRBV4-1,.,CASSQEVTSRKQPQHF,TGCGCCAGCAGCCAAGAGGTGACATCCAGGAAGCAGCCCCAGCATTTT
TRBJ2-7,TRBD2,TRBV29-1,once,CSVVASGTLYEQYF,TGCAGCGTTGTAGCTAGCGGGACCCTATACGAGCAGTACTTC
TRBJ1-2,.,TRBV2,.,CASSVKQGFGVFLYGYTF,TGTGCCAGCAGTGTGAAGCAGGGTTTTGGTGTTTTCCTCTATGGCTACACCTTC
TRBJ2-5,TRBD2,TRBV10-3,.,CAISPGLAGETQYF,TGTGCCATCAGCCCGGGACTAGCGGGAGAGACCCAGTACTTC
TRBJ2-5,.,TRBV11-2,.,CASSKPGGVSGQETQYF,TGTGCCAGCAGCAAGCCCGGGGGCGTTAGCGGGCAAGAGACCCAGTACTTC
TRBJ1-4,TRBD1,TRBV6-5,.,CASSPRRDRDEKLFF,TGTGCCAGCAGTCCCCGCAGGGACAGAGATGAAAAACTGTTTTTT
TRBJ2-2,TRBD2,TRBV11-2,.,CASSLGPSGRDGELFF,TGTGCCAGCAGCTTAGGTCCTAGCGGGAGGGACGGGGAGCTGTTTTTT
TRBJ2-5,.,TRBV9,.,CASSVLSGRQETQYF,TGTGCCAGCAGCGTATTAAGCGGTCGCCAAGAGACCCAGTACTTC
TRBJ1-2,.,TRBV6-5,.,CASSYSYVARNYGYTF,TGTGCCAGCAGTTACAGTTACGTAGCCCGAAACTATGGCTACACCTTC
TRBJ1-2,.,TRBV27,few,CASSLGRGDGYTF,TGTGCCAGCAGTTTGGGCAGGGGAGATGGCTACACCTTC
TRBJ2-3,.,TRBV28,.,CASSLNGVDTQYF,TGTGCCAGCAGTTTAAATGGAGTAGATACGCAGTATTTT
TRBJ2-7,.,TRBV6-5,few,CASSYSRQQPSYEQYF,TGTGCCAGCAGTTACTCGAGACAACAACCCTCCTACGAGCAGTACTTC
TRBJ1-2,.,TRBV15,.,CATSRSGSGGVNYGYTF,TGTGCCACCAGCCGTAGTGGGTCGGGGGGGGTTAACTATGGCTACACCTTC
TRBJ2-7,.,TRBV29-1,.,CSVVLGAGPYEQYF,TGCAGCGTTGTCCTGGGGGCAGGGCCCTACGAGCAGTACTTC
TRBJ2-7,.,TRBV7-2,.,CASSPGHAYAYEQYF,TGTGCCAGCAGTCCCGGACACGCATATGCCTACGAGCAGTACTTC
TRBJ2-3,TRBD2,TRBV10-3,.,CAISLAGVSTDTQYF,TGTGCCATCAGTCTAGCGGGAGTTAGCACAGATACGCAGTATTTT